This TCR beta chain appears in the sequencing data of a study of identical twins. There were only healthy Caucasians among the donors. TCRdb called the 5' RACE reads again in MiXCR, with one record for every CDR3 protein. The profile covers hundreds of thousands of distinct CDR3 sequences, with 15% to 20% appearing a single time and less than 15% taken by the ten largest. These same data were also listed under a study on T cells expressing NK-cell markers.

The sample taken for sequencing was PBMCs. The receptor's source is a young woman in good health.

CDR3 coding DNA: TGTGCCAGCAGTTTAAGGGCAAGGTACCAAGAGACCCAGTACTTC. Translation gives CASSLRARYQETQYF. The rearrangement links TRBV12-3 or TRBV12-4 to TRBJ2-5; D call uncertain. V lost 2 bases and J 0 bases, leaving 10 bases between the germline ends. The CDR3 totals 15 residues.